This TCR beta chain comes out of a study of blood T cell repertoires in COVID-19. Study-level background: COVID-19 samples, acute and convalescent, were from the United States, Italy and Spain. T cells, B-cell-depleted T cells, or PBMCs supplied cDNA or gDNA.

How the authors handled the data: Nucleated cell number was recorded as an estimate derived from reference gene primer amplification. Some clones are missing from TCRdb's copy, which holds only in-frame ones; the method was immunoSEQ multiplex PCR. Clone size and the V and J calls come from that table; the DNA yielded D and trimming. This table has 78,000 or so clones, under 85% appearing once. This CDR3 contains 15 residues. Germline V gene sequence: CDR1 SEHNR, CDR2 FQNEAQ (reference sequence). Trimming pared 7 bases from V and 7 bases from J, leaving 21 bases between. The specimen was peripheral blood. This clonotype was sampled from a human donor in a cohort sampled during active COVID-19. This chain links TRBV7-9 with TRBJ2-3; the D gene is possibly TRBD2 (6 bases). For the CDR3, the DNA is TGTGCCAGCAACCCGCGGGGAAGGGGACCAAATACGCAGTATTTT. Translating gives CASNPRGRGPNTQYF.